The clone carrying this T cell receptor beta chain has just a few counts. V was shortened by 4 bases and J by 3 bases, with 9 bases between the two germline ends. Germline CDR1 and CDR2: SGHTA and FQGTGA. The CDR3 runs 14 residues. The protocol was immunoSEQ multiplex PCR, while the TCRdb copy is restricted to in-frame clones and leaves out a portion. The data show more than 95,000 clones, roughly nine tenths seen once. The sample is drawn from a study of T cell changes during pregnancy in multiple sclerosis. The sample consisted of peripheral blood, taken after pregnancy. The sequence was collected from a female donor with multiple sclerosis, enrolled in a pregnancy study. The chain couples TRBV7-3 to TRBJ2-2; the D gene is possibly TRBD1 (6 bases). In DNA form, the CDR3 reads TGTGCCAGCAGCTCCCAGGGGTACACCGGGGAGCTGTTTTTT. The encoded protein is CASSSQGYTGELFF.